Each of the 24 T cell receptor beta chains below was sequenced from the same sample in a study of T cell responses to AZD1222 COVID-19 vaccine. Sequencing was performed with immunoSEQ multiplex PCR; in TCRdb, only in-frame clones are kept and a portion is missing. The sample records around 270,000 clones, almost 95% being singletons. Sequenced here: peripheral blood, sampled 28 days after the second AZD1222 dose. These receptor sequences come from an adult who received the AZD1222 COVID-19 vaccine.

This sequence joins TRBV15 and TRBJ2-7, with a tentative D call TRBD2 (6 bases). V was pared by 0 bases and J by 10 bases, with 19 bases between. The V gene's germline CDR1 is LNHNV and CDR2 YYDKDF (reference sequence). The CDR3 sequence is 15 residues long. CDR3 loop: CATSRDQVAAIRQYF. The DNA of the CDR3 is TGTGCCACCAGCAGAGATCAGGTAGCGGCCATCCGCCAGTACTTC. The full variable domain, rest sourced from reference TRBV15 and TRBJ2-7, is DAMVIQNPRYQVTQFGKPVTLSCSQTLNHNVMYWYQQKSSQAPKLLFHYYDKDFNNEADTPDNFQSRRPNTSFCFLDIRSPGLGDTAMYLCATSRDQVAAIRQYFGPGTRLTVT.

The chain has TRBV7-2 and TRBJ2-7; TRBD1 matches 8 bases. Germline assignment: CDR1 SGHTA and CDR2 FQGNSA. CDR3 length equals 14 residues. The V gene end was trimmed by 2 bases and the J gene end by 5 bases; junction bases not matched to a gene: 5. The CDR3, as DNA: TGTGCCAGCAGCTTACCCAGGGGGCTGGACGAGCAGTACTTC. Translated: CASSLPRGLDEQYF.

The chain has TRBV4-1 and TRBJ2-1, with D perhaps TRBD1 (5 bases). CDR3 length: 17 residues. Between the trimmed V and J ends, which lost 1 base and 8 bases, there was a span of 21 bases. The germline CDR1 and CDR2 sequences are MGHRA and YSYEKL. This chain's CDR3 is CASSQATPRSTRDEQFF. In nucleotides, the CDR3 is TGCGCCAGCAGCCAAGCTACCCCACGATCTACCAGGGATGAGCAGTTCTTC.

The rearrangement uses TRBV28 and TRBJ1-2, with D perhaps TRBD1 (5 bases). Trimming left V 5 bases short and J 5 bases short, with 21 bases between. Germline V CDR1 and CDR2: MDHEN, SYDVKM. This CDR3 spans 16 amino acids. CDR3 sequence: CASSLWGSGALYGYTF. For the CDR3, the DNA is TGTGCCAGCAGTCTTTGGGGTAGCGGGGCATTGTATGGCTACACCTTC.

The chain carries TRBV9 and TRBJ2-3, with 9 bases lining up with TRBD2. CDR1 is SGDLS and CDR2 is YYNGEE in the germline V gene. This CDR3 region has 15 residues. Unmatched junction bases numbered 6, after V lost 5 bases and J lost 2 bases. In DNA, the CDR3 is TGTGCCAGCAGTCTTAGCGGGGGCTACACAGATACGCAGTATTTT. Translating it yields CASSLSGGYTDTQYF.

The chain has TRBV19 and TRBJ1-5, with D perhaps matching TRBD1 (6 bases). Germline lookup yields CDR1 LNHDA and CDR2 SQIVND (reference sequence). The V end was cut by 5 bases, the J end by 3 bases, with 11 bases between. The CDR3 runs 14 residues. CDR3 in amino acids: CASSLDSLNQPQHF. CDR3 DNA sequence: TGTGCCAGTAGTCTGGACAGTCTCAATCAGCCCCAGCATTTT.

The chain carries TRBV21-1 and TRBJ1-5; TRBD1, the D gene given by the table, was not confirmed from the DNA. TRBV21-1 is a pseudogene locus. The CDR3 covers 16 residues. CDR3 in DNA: TGTGCCAGCAAGGGGGAACAGGGGGGTCGCAATCAGCCCCAGCATTTT. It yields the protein CASKGEQGGRNQPQHF.

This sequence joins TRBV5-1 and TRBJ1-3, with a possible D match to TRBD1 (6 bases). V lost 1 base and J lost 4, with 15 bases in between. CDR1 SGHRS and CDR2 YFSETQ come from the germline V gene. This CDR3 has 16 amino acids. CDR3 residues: CASSLNPGAQGNTIYF. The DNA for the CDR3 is TGCGCCAGCAGCTTGAATCCGGGGGCGCAAGGAAACACCATATATTTT. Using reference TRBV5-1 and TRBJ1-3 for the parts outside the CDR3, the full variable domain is KAGVTQTPRYLIKTRGQQVTLSCSPISGHRSVSWYQQTPGQGLQFLFEYFSETQRNKGNFPGRFSGRQFSNSRSEMNVSTLELGDSALYLCASSLNPGAQGNTIYFGEGSWLTVV.

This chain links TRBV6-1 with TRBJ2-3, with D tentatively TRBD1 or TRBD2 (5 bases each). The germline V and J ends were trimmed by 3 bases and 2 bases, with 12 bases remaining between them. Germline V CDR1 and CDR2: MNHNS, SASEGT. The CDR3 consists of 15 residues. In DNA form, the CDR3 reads TGTGCCAGCAGTGAGGGGGTATACATCACAGATACGCAGTATTTT. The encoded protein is CASSEGVYITDTQYF.

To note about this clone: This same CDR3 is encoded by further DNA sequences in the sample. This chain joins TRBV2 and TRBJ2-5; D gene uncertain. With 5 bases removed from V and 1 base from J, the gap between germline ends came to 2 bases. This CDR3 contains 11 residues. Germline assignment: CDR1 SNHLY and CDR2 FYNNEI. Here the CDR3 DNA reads TGTGCCAGCAGTACCCAAGAGACCCAGTACTTC. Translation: CASSTQETQYF.

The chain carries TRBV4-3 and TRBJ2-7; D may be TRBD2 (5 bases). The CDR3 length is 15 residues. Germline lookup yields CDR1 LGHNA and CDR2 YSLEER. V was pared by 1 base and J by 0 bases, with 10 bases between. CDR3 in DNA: TGCGCCAGCAGCCAAGGGCGGGCGAGCTCCTACGAGCAGTACTTC. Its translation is CASSQGRASSYEQYF.

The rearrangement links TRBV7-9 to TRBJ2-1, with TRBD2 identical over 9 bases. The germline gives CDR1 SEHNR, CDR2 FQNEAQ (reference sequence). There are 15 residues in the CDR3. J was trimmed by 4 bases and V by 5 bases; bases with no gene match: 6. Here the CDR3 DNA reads TGTGCCAGCAGCGTAACTAGCGGGTTATACAATGAGCAGTTCTTC. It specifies CASSVTSGLYNEQFF. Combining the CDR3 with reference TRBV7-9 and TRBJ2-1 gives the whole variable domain DTGVSQNPRHKITKRGQNVTFRCDPISEHNRLYWYRQTLGQGPEFLTYFQNEAQLEKSRLLSDRFSAERPKGSFSTLEIQRTEQGDSAMYLCASSVTSGLYNEQFFGPGTRLTVL.

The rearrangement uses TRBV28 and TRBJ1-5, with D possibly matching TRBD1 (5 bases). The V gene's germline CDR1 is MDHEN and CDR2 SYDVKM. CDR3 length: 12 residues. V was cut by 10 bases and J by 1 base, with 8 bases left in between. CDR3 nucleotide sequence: TGTGCCACCCGACAGAGCAATCAGCCCCAGCATTTT. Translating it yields CATRQSNQPQHF.

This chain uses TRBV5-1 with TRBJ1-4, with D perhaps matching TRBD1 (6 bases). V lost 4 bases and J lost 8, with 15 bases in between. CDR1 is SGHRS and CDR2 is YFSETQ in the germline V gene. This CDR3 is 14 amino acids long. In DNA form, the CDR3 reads TGCGCCAGCAGCCCTCCAGGGGTGCGCGAAAAACTGTTTTTT. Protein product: CASSPPGVREKLFF.

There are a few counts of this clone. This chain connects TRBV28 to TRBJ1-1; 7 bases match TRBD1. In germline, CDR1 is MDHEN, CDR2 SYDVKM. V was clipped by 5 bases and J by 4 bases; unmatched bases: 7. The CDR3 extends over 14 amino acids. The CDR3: CASSRQGGGTEAFF. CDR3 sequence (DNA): TGTGCCAGCAGTCGACAGGGCGGCGGCACTGAAGCTTTCTTT.

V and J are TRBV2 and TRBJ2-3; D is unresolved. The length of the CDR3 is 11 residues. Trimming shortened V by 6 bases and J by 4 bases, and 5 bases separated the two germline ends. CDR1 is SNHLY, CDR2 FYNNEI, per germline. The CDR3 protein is CASRRADTQYF. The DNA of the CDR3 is TGTGCCAGCAGACGGGCAGATACGCAGTATTTT.

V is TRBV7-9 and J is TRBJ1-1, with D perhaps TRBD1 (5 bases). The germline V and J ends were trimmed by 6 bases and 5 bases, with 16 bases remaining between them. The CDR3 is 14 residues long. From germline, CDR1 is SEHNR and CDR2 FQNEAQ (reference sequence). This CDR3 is CASSTSGGRTEAFF. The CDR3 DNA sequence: TGTGCCAGCAGTACGAGCGGGGGACGAACTGAAGCTTTCTTT.

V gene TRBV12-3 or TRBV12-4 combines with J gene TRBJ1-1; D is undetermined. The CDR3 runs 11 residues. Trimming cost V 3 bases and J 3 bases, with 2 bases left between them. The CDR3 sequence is CASSFHTEAFF. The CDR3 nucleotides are TGTGCCAGCAGTTTTCACACTGAAGCTTTCTTT.

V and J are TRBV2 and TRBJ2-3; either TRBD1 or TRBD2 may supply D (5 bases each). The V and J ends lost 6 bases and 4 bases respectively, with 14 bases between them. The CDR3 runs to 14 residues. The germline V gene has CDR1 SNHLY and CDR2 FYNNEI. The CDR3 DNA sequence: TGTGCCAGCAGAGCGGACATGGGGGCAGATACGCAGTATTTT. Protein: CASRADMGADTQYF.

As DNA, the CDR3 is TGTGCCAGCAGCCAAGATCCCCAGGGATCCGAGCAGTTCTTC. It codes for CASSQDPQGSEQFF. The chain combines TRBV4-2 with TRBJ2-1; D is possibly TRBD1 (5 bases). V lost 0 bases to trimming and J lost 10 bases, with 13 bases between them. CDR3 length equals 14 residues. Germline CDR1 LGHNA, CDR2 YNFKEQ.

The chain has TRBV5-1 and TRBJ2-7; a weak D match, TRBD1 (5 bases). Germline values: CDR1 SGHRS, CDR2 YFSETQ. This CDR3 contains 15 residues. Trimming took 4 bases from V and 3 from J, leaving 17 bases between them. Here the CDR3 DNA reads TGCGCCAGCAGCCCAGGGCCCTTAGGGGACTACGAGCAGTACTTC. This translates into CASSPGPLGDYEQYF.

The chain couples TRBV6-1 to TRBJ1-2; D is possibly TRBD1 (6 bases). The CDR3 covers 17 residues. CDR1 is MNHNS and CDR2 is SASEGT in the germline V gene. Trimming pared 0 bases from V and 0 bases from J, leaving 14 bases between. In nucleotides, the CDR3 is TGTGCCAGCAGTGAAGCTTGGGGTAGGACAGCTAACTATGGCTACACCTTC. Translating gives CASSEAWGRTANYGYTF.

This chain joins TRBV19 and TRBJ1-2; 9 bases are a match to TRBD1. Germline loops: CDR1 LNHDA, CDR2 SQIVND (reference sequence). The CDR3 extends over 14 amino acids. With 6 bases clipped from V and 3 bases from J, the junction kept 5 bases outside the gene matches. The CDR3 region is CASSRQGGYYGYTF. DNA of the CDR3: TGTGCCAGTAGCCGACAGGGGGGGTACTATGGCTACACCTTC.

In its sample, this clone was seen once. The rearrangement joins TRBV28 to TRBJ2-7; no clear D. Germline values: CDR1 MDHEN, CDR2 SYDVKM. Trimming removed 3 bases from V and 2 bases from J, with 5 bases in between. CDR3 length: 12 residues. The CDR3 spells CASSFGTYEQYF. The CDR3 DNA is TGTGCCAGCAGTTTTGGGACCTACGAGCAGTACTTC.